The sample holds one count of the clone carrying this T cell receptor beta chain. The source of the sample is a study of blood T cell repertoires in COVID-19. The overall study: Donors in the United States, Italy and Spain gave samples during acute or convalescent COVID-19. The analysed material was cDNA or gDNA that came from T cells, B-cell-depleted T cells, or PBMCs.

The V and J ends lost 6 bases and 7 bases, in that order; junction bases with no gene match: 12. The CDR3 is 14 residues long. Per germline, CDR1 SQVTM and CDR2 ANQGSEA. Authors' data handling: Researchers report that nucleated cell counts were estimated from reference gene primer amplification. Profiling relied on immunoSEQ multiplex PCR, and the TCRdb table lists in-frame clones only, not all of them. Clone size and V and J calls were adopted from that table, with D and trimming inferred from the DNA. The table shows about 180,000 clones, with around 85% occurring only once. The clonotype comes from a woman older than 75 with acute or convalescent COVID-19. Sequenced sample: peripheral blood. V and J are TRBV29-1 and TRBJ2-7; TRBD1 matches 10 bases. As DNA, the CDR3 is TGCAGCGTAGCCCGGGACAGGGGCACAGGAGAGCAGTACTTC. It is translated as CSVARDRGTGEQYF.